The TCR beta chain under discussion was sequenced for a study of identical twins. This clonotype was seen many times. Trimming stripped 5 bases from V and 3 bases from J, with 17 bases between. Looked up from germline, CDR1 is LNHDA and CDR2 is SQIVND (reference sequence). The CDR3 covers 16 residues. The donors were all healthy and Caucasian. Template switching added a universal primer site, and cDNA bore unique molecular identifiers. TCRdb reanalysed the 5' RACE reads using MiXCR and keeps one entry per CDR3 protein. The repertoire has hundreds of thousands of distinct CDR3 sequences, around 8.3% of them found once; the top ten carry around 0.98%. These records were also assigned to another study, of yellow fever vaccine responses in identical twins.

The TCR sequence derives from a young woman in good health. Material: PBMCs. J is TRBJ2-1 and V is TRBV19, with a possible D match to TRBD2 (6 bases). The CDR3 spells CASSDSTGGDYNEQFF. The CDR3 DNA reads TGTGCCAGTAGTGATTCCACCGGCGGGGACTACAATGAGCAGTTCTTC.